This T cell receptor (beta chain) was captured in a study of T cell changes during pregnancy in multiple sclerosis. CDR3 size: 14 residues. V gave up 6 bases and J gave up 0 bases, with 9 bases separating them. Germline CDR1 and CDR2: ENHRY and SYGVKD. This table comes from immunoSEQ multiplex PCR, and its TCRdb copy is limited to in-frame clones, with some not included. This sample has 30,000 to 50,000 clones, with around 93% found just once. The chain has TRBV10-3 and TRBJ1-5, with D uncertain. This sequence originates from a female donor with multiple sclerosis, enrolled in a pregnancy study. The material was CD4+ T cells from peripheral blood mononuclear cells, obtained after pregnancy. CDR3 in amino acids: CAISEDNSNQPQHF. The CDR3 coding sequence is TGTGCCATCAGCGAAGACAATAGCAATCAGCCCCAGCATTTT.